This T cell receptor (beta chain) appears in the sequencing data of a study of blood T cell repertoires in COVID-19. Produced via immunoSEQ multiplex PCR; TCRdb's table is partial and in-frame only. The sample lists 65,000 to 90,000 clones, roughly 88% occurring once. Germline V gene data show CDR1 as MNHEY and CDR2 as SMNVEV (reference sequence). The CDR3 spans 12 residues. V dropped 6 bases and J dropped 4 bases, with 7 bases sitting between them. What was sequenced was peripheral blood. The chain combines TRBV27 with TRBJ1-5; the D is unclear. The origin of this receptor is a woman older than 75 with acute or convalescent COVID-19. The CDR3 DNA follows: TGTGCCAGCAGGACGGGTAATCAGCCCCAGCATTTT. Translating it yields CASRTGNQPQHF.